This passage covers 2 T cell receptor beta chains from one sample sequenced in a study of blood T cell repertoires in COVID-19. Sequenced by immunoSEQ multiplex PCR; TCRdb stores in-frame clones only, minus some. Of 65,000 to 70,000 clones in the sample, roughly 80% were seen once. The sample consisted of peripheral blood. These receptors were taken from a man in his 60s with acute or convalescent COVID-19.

CDR3 DNA sequence: TGTGCCAGCAGTTACTCATCAGGGGGTGGGAAGACCCAGTACTTC. This codes for CASSYSSGGGKTQYF. The chain couples TRBV6-5 to TRBJ2-5; TRBD1 agrees at 7 bases. The CDR3 is made up of 15 amino acids. CDR1 and CDR2 (germline): MNHEY, SVGAGI. Trimming took 0 bases from V and 6 from J; bases not matched to a gene: 7.

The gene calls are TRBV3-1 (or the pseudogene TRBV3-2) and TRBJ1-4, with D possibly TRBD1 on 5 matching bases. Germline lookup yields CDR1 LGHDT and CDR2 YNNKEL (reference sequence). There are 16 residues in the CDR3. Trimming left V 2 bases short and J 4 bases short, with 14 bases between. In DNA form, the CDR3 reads TGTGCCAGCAGCCAAAGGGGAAAGGGTAATAATGAAAAACTGTTTTTT. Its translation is CASSQRGKGNNEKLFF.